This is a list of T cell receptor beta chains from one sample in a study of blood T cell repertoires in COVID-19. Data came from immunoSEQ multiplex PCR; TCRdb stores just in-frame clones and leaves some out. The sample shows 150,000 to 200,000 clones, more than 65% of them seen only once. Sequences were obtained from PBMCs or T cells enriched from blood (not recorded which). The receptor source for this set is a man aged 35 to 55 who had recovered from COVID-19. Both conserved end residues are part of each CDR3. The order of the fields is clone size, D gene, J gene, V gene, CDR3 DNA, CDR3 protein. The D gene is left open where the match is weak. The size entry is marked missing in some rows and otherwise reads once, few, many or a size class.

>few|-|TRBJ2-2|TRBV7-6
TGTGCCAGCAGCTTATTCGGTGACGGGGAGCTGTTTTTT
CASSLFGDGELFF
>-|-|TRBJ1-5|TRBV21-1
TGTGCCAGCAGCATCCGACAGGGAGCCCAGCCCCAGCATTTT
CASSIRQGAQPQHF
>-|-|TRBJ2-2|TRBV15
TGTGCCACCAGCAGAGATGGTGCAGGGGAGTCCACCGGGGAGCTGTTTTTT
CATSRDGAGESTGELFF
>-|-|TRBJ1-6|TRBV6-2/TRBV6-3
TGTGCCAGCAGTTATAGGAGTGCGAATTCACCCCTCCACTTT
CASSYRSANSPLHF
>-|-|TRBJ1-6|TRBV28
TGTGCCAGCAGTCCAAACAGGTTTTCTGACCTCCACTTT
CASSPNRFSDLHF
>-|TRBD1|TRBJ1-1|TRBV5-1
TGCGCCAGCAGCTTGAGGCAGGGGGGAGGCATGAACACTGAAGCTTTCTTT
CASSLRQGGGMNTEAFF
>-|-|TRBJ1-1|TRBV29-1
TGCAGCGTTGACCCTACAGGGCCGGACACTGAAGCTTTCTTT
CSVDPTGPDTEAFF
>-|-|TRBJ1-1|TRBV28
TGTGCCAGCAGTCTTCCCGTAGGAGCTGAAGCTTTCTTT
CASSLPVGAEAFF
>-|-|TRBJ1-6|TRBV21-1
TGTGCCAGCAGCAAACTTAAGCTTTTCGGCAGCCCCGAGGTTCGACCCCTCCACTTT
CASSKLKLFGSPEVRPLHF
>-|-|TRBJ1-5|TRBV5-1
TGCGCCAGCAGCTTGGCGGGCAGGGGATCTAGCAATCAGCCCCAGCATTTT
CASSLAGRGSSNQPQHF
>-|-|TRBJ2-1|TRBV27
TGTGCCAGCAGTTTTATAGAGCGGGACACTTACAATGAGCAGTTCTTC
CASSFIERDTYNEQFF
>-|-|TRBJ2-1|TRBV7-9
TGTGCCAGCAGCTCTACTGGTCCAGAAACTAGAAACAATGAGCAGTTCTTC
CASSSTGPETRNNEQFF
>-|-|TRBJ1-1|TRBV11-2
TGTGCCAGCAGCTTCGGCTTAAAGGGCGGAGGCACTGAAGCTTTCTTT
CASSFGLKGGGTEAFF
>-|-|TRBJ1-3|TRBV5-8
TGTGCCAGCAGCTTGTATTTCGGGGCTGGAAACACCATATATTTT
CASSLYFGAGNTIYF
>-|-|TRBJ2-7|TRBV6-1
TGTGCCAGCAGTGACCTTCTTCTAGCAGACTCCTACGAGCAGTACTTC
CASSDLLLADSYEQYF
>-|TRBD2|TRBJ2-1|TRBV15
TGTGCCACCAGCAGAGAAATGAGTAGCGGGGGGGCCTATGAGCAGTTCTTC
CATSREMSSGGAYEQFF
>-|-|TRBJ2-3|TRBV27
TGTGCCAGCAGTTTATCGAACTTCCCACATACGCAGTATTTT
CASSLSNFPHTQYF
>-|TRBD1|TRBJ1-3|TRBV18
TGTGCCAGCTCACGGACAGGGCAAGGAAACACCATATATTTT
CASSRTGQGNTIYF
>-|-|TRBJ2-1|TRBV11-2
TGTGCCAGCAGGGGCGGGGTTGAGCAGTTCTTC
CASRGGVEQFF
>few|-|TRBJ1-6|TRBV30
TGTGCCTGGAGTGTACAAAGCTCCTATAATTCACCCCTCCACTTT
CAWSVQSSYNSPLHF
>-|-|TRBJ1-6|TRBV21-1
TGTGCCAGCAGCAAAGTGAGTGAACAGGAGTCCTATAATTCACCCCTCCACTTT
CASSKVSEQESYNSPLHF
>once|-|TRBJ1-1|TRBV5-1
TGCGCCAGCAGCTCGGGGGGCACTGAAGCTTTCTTT
CASSSGGTEAFF
>-|-|TRBJ1-2|TRBV28
TGTGCCATGGGGGGGCCGAGCTCCAACTATGGCTACACCTTC
CAMGGPSSNYGYTF
>few|-|TRBJ1-5|TRBV4-1
TGCGCCAGCAGCTACAACATCCAGGGTCGCAATCAGCCCCAGCATTTT
CASSYNIQGRNQPQHF
>-|TRBD1|TRBJ2-5|TRBV2
TGTGCCAGCAGTGTACTACAGGGGCAGGAGACCCAGTACTTC
CASSVLQGQETQYF
>few|-|TRBJ2-7|TRBV11-2
TGTGCCAGCAGCTACCCAGGGGCCTACGAGCAGTACTTC
CASSYPGAYEQYF
>-|TRBD1|TRBJ1-1|TRBV5-4
TGTGCCAGCAGCCCTACAGGGGGGGAAATGGCTTTCTTT
CASSPTGGEMAFF
>-|TRBD2|TRBJ2-3|TRBV11-3
TGTGCCAGCAGCTCACGGACTAGCGGGAGCACAGATACGCAGTATTTT
CASSSRTSGSTDTQYF
>-|-|TRBJ1-5|TRBV19
TGTGCCAGTAGTATCCAATCAGGGGTCAATCAGCCCCAGCATTTT
CASSIQSGVNQPQHF
>-|-|TRBJ1-4|TRBV7-9
TGTGCCAGCGCTCAAGAAGGTCGGACAGAGAATGAAAAACTGTTTTTT
CASAQEGRTENEKLFF
>-|-|TRBJ2-2|TRBV5-6
TGTGCCAGCAGCTTAGTAACAGGGCGATCGAACACCGGGGAGCTGTTTTTT
CASSLVTGRSNTGELFF
>-|-|TRBJ2-7|TRBV28
TGTGCCAGCAACGGCGGAAGCACCTACGAGCAGTACTTC
CASNGGSTYEQYF
>-|-|TRBJ1-5|TRBV7-9
TGTGCCAGCAGCTTAGAAGCTAATCAGCCCCAGCATTTT
CASSLEANQPQHF
>-|-|TRBJ1-2|TRBV6-5
TGTGCCAGCAGTTACTCGCAGGGTACCTATGGCTACACCTTC
CASSYSQGTYGYTF
>-|-|TRBJ1-6|TRBV5-4
TGTGCCAGCAGCTTGGATCGGGGGGCAGACTCACCCCTCCACTTT
CASSLDRGADSPLHF
>-|TRBD1|TRBJ1-1|TRBV25-1
TGTGCCAGCAGTGAATCGGGTAGAGGGGGCTGGGTACCTGAAGCTTTCTTT
CASSESGRGGWVPEAFF
>-|-|TRBJ1-2|TRBV9
TGTGCCAGCAGCCCGGAGGCGTTTTCGGGATATGGCTACACCTTC
CASSPEAFSGYGYTF
>-|TRBD2|TRBJ2-3|TRBV9
TGTGCCAGCAGCGTTTCTAGCGGGGTCCCGGGATATACGCAGTATTTT
CASSVSSGVPGYTQYF
>-|TRBD2|TRBJ2-3|TRBV18
TGTGCCAGCTCACCGACTAGCGGGGCTACAGATACGCAGTATTTT
CASSPTSGATDTQYF
>-|-|TRBJ1-2|TRBV5-4
TGTGCCAGCAGCCAACGCGGGGGGGTAGGATATGGCTACACCTTC
CASSQRGGVGYGYTF